Shown below are 27 T cell receptor beta chains from a single sample sequenced in a study of T cells in women clearing cervical HPV infection. Generated by immunoSEQ multiplex PCR, the TCRdb table keeps only in-frame clones and is missing some. The record lists about 20,000 clones, of which the ten most abundant hold about 5.2%. Input material: blood buffy coat. Receptor source: a woman aged 18 to 75 with a cervical HPV16 infection that either progressed to CIN3+ or cleared (not recorded which).

As regards this clone: The sequenced fragment ends 3 residues before the CDR3 boundary, so the rest is inferred from the germline J gene. This chain joins TRBV7-8 and TRBJ2-3, with a possible D match to TRBD1 (6 bases). There are 12 residues in the CDR3. Germline loops: CDR1 SGHVS, CDR2 FQNEAQ. CDR3 loop: CASSLVGQPQYF. The sequenced part of the CDR3 DNA is TGTGCCAGCAGCTTAGTCGGACAGCCG.

Points on this clone: The read halts 3 residues ahead of the CDR3 end, with the missing end drawn from the germline J gene. The chain joins TRBV2 to TRBJ2-3; 11 nucleotides align to TRBD2. The junction had 3 bases not matched to a gene; V was cut back by 4 bases and J by 0 bases. This CDR3 comprises 16 residues. CDR1 and CDR2 from the germline V gene are SNHLY and FYNNEI. CDR3 bases read: TGTGCCAGCAGTGTACTAGCGGGGGCCAGCACAGATACG. This gives the protein CASSVLAGASTDT. The entire CDR3 protein is CASSVLAGASTDTQYF.

In regard to this clone: The read stops 3 residues short of the end of the CDR3; the missing end is completed from the germline J gene. This rearrangement joins TRBV6-2 or TRBV6-3 to TRBJ2-5, with D maybe TRBD1 (8 bases). CDR3 size: 14 residues. Trimming removed 5 bases at V and 2 bases at J, with 12 bases between. Germline CDR1 MNHEY, CDR2 SVGEGT. CDR3 DNA (partial): TGTGCCAGCAGTACAGGGGGGGAGCAAGAGACC. It encodes CASSTGGEQET. The full CDR3 protein is CASSTGGEQETQYF.

Worth noting for this clone: Read data end 3 residues before the CDR3 end; the end is taken from the germline J gene. The chain employs TRBV19 and TRBJ2-4; maybe TRBD2 (6 bases). CDR1 LNHDA and CDR2 SQIVND come from the germline V gene (reference sequence). CDR3 length equals 12 residues. The CDR3 loop is CASSANRRGQYF. The CDR3 bases that were read are TGTGCCAGTAGTGCGAACCGGAGGGGT.

In the case of this clone: With the read ending 3 residues before the CDR3 end, the germline J gene is used to fill in that end. This chain links TRBV13 with TRBJ2-4; 7 bases fit TRBD1. This CDR3 spans 14 amino acids. Germline V gene lookup returns CDR1 PRHDT and CDR2 FYEKMQ (reference sequence). Incomplete CDR3 DNA: TGTGCCAGCAGACTCAGGGACAGCAAAAGAATT. Protein product: CASRLRDSKRI. The CDR3 as a whole reads CASRLRDSKRIQYF.

In regard to this clone: The sequence runs out 3 residues before the end of the CDR3; the remainder is reconstructed from the germline J gene. This sequence joins TRBV27 and TRBJ2-3; TRBD1 agrees at 7 bases. The CDR3 totals 13 residues. Germline values: CDR1 MNHEY, CDR2 SMNVEV (reference sequence). Unmatched junction bases numbered 4, after V lost 6 bases and J lost 4 bases. The CDR3 DNA, read in part, is TGTGCCAGCAGACCCACAGGGGCAGATACG. Translated, it gives CASRPTGADT. The CDR3, in full, reads CASRPTGADTQYF.

As for this clone: The sequence runs out 3 residues before the end of the CDR3; the remainder is reconstructed from the germline J gene. This chain connects TRBV19 to TRBJ1-2; a weak D match, TRBD1 (5 bases). V was clipped by 4 bases and J by 3 bases, with 12 bases between them. Germline V lookup: CDR1 LNHDA, CDR2 SQIVND (reference sequence). CDR3 length: 14 amino acids. CDR3 bases read: TGTGCCAGTAGTACCCCAGGGAGGCACTATGGC. Translating it yields CASSTPGRHYG. The full CDR3 protein reads CASSTPGRHYGYTF.

Remarks on this clone: The read ends 3 residues early relative to the CDR3; the germline J gene fills the gap. The V gene is TRBV30, the J gene TRBJ2-7, with TRBD1 matching over 7 bases. This CDR3 has 15 amino acids. CDR1 is GTSNPN, CDR2 SVGIG, per germline (reference sequence). V shed 0 bases and J 0 bases; nucleotides not matched to a gene: 5. The part of the CDR3 DNA that was read is TGTGCCTGGAGTGTGCCGACAGGGAGCTCCTACGAG. Its protein product is CAWSVPTGSSYE. The CDR3 in its entirety is CAWSVPTGSSYEQYF.

As regards this clone: The read finishes 3 residues shy of the CDR3 end, and the germline J gene is used to complete it. This chain uses TRBV30 with TRBJ2-3; D is unresolved. The CDR3 spans 11 residues. Germline assignment: CDR1 GTSNPN and CDR2 SVGIG (reference sequence). Trimming cost V 3 bases and J 6 bases, with 7 bases left between them. The CDR3 reads CAWSPRDTQYF. Partial CDR3 DNA: TGTGCCTGGAGCCCCCGGGATACG. The complete variable domain, with remaining parts taken from reference TRBV30 and TRBJ2-3, reads SQTIHQWPATLVQPVGSPLSLECTVEGTSNPNLYWYRQAAGRGLQLLFYSVGIGQISSEVPQNLSASRPQDRQFILSSKKLLLSDSGFYLCAWSPRDTQYFGPGTRLTVL.

As to this clone: Coverage ceases 3 residues before the CDR3 finishes, and the germline J gene fills in the end. The chain recombines TRBV15 with TRBJ2-3; 7 positions agree with TRBD2. The junction had 4 bases not matched to a gene; V was cut back by 3 bases and J by 4 bases. Germline CDR1 LNHNV, CDR2 YYDKDF (reference sequence). CDR3 size: 14 residues. CDR3 amino acids: CATSRRLASDTQYF. The sequenced CDR3 bases are TGTGCCACCAGCAGGCGACTAGCTTCAGATACG.

As for this clone: The junction shows a germline mismatch at one end, possibly a read error. Read coverage stops 3 residues before the CDR3 terminus; the germline J gene supplies the remainder. V gene TRBV7-7 combines with J gene TRBJ2-3, with TRBD2 matching 8 bases. The CDR3 extends over 15 amino acids. The germline gives CDR1 SSHAT, CDR2 FNYEAQ (reference sequence). The CDR3 DNA, read in part, is TGTGCTAGCAGCCCCACGGGGGGGGGCGGAGAGACG. Residues: CASSPTGGGGET. The complete CDR3 reads CASSPTGGGGETQYF.

A word on this clone: The read stops 3 residues short of the end of the CDR3; the missing end is completed from the germline J gene. The chain couples TRBV7-9 to TRBJ2-4; the D is unclear. The CDR3 runs to 13 residues. Germline assignment: CDR1 SEHNR and CDR2 FQNEAQ (reference sequence). CDR3 residues: CASSLGTNHGQYF. The CDR3 DNA, read in part, is TGTGCCAGCAGCTTAGGAACAAATCATGGT.

Of note for this clone: The CDR3 end falls 3 residues outside the read, so it is completed with the germline J gene. The chain couples TRBV7-9 to TRBJ2-3, with D tentatively TRBD1 or TRBD2 (5 bases each). CDR1 and CDR2 (germline): SEHNR, FQNEAQ (reference sequence). The CDR3 contains 14 residues. V lost 3 bases to trimming and J lost 4 bases, with 11 bases between them. Here the CDR3 reads CASSFNQGADTQYF. CDR3 DNA (partial): TGTGCCAGCAGCTTTAATCAGGGAGCAGATACG.

Comment on this clone: Read sequence stops 3 residues before the CDR3 end, and the germline J gene provides the missing end. This chain links TRBV19 with TRBJ1-5; 8 nucleotides align to TRBD1. Trimming cost V 4 bases and J 0 bases; bases outside gene matches: 2. The CDR3 totals 15 residues. In germline, CDR1 is LNHDA, CDR2 SQIVND (reference sequence). CDR3 loop: CASSTTGASNQPQHF. The DNA read from the CDR3 is TGTGCCAGTAGTACGACAGGGGCTAGCAATCAGCCC.

A word on this clone: The CDR3 end is not reached by the read, which stops 3 residues before it; the germline J gene fills it in. The J gene is TRBJ1-4, the V gene TRBV30, with D tentatively TRBD1 (6 bases). The germline CDR1 and CDR2 sequences are GTSNPN and SVGIG (reference sequence). The CDR3 is 13 residues long. V lost 1 base, J lost 8 bases, and 11 bases lay in between. CDR3 DNA (partial): TGTGCCTGGAGTGGGACAGTTCCCGAAAAA. Amino acid sequence: CAWSGTVPEK. The entire CDR3 protein is CAWSGTVPEKLFF.

Points on this clone: The read terminates 3 residues ahead of where the CDR3 ends, so the germline J gene completes it. The chain uses TRBV28 and TRBJ2-7; a weak D match, TRBD1 (5 bases). Germline CDR1 and CDR2: MDHEN and SYDVKM. The CDR3 extends over 14 amino acids. V was trimmed by 5 bases and J by 0 bases, leaving 11 bases between them. Incomplete CDR3 DNA: TGTGCCAGCAGTCTGACAGAGAGCTCCTACGAG. Residues: CASSLTESSYE. The whole CDR3 protein reads CASSLTESSYEQYF.

Note on this clone: The CDR3 extends 3 residues past the end of the read, so its final part is completed from the germline J gene. This chain joins TRBV4-1 and TRBJ1-4, with 7 nucleotides matching TRBD1. The junction had 5 bases not matched to a gene; V was cut back by 2 bases and J by 8 bases. The CDR3 length is 14 residues. Germline V gives CDR1 MGHRA, CDR2 YSYEKL. CDR3 sequence reads: CASSQTGVEEKLFF. The CDR3 DNA, read in part, is TGCGCCAGCAGCCAAACAGGGGTGGAGGAAAAA.

Comments on this clone: The CDR3 goes on 3 residues after the read ends, and that part is filled in from the germline J gene. This chain uses TRBV6-2 or TRBV6-3 with TRBJ2-2; D is uncertain. Germline CDR1 is MNHEY and CDR2 is SVGEGT. The CDR3 consists of 13 residues. V shed 5 bases and J shed 7 bases, with 11 bases lying between them. The sequenced CDR3 bases are TGTGCCAGCAGTACGGGTCAAAGCGGGGAG. Its protein product is CASSTGQSGE. The CDR3 as a whole reads CASSTGQSGELFF.

This clone is medium-sized by frequency. The read gets to within 3 residues of the CDR3 end, and the germline J gene fills in the rest. V is TRBV6-2 or TRBV6-3 and J is TRBJ2-4; tentatively, D is TRBD1 (5 bases). This CDR3 contains 16 residues. Germline CDR1 reads MNHEY; CDR2 reads SVGEGT. V was pared by 6 bases and J by 1 base, with 16 bases between. Partial CDR3 DNA: TGTGCCAGCAGGTTAAGGGGATTGAGTGCCAAAAACATT. This encodes CASRLRGLSAKNI. The full CDR3 protein reads CASRLRGLSAKNIQYF.

As regards this clone: The sequence runs out 3 residues before the end of the CDR3; the remainder is reconstructed from the germline J gene. The gene calls are TRBV29-1 and TRBJ1-2, with TRBD1 as a possible D gene (5 bases). CDR1 is SQVTM, CDR2 ANQGSEA, per germline. V lost 6 bases to trimming and J lost 7 bases, with 15 bases between them. CDR3 length: 12 amino acids. The CDR3 region is CSVAGGSAGYTF. CDR3 DNA, as far as it was read: TGCAGCGTGGCGGGGGGTTCAGCTGGC. The variable domain in full, with the rest retrieved from reference TRBV29-1 and TRBJ1-2, is SAVISQKPSRDICQRGTSLTIQCQVDSQVTMMFWYRQQPGQSLTLIATANQGSEATYESGFVIDKFPISRPNLTFSTLTVSNMSPEDSSIYLCSVAGGSAGYTFGSGTRLTVV.

A note on this clone: The read terminates 3 residues ahead of where the CDR3 ends, so the germline J gene completes it. This chain links TRBV20-1 with TRBJ2-3; 12 nucleotides align to TRBD2. Germline V gives CDR1 DFQATT, CDR2 SNEGSKA (reference sequence). The CDR3 runs to 18 residues. V trimming: 6 bases; J trimming: 1 base; junction bases outside the gene matches: 14. This chain's CDR3 is CSANRGTSGGIRTDTQYF. The CDR3 bases that were read are TGCAGTGCAAACCGGGGAACTAGCGGGGGGATACGCACAGATACG.

Concerning this clone: The sequenced fragment ends 3 residues before the CDR3 boundary, so the rest is inferred from the germline J gene. The chain has TRBV5-1 and TRBJ2-1; 8 bases are shared with TRBD2. There are 16 residues in the CDR3. V was pared by 0 bases and J by 1 base, with 3 bases of the junction left unmatched. CDR1 SGHRS and CDR2 YFSETQ come from the germline V gene. The part of the CDR3 DNA that was read is TGCGCCAGCAGCTTGGTTACTAGCGGTTCCTACAATGAG. Protein sequence: CASSLVTSGSYNE. The full-length CDR3 reads as CASSLVTSGSYNEQFF.

For this clone: The read terminates 3 residues ahead of where the CDR3 ends, so the germline J gene completes it. The genes are TRBV20-1 and TRBJ2-3; 12 bases match TRBD1. Losses at the gene ends were 5 bases for V and 3 bases for J; bases not matched to a gene: 6. This CDR3 region has 15 residues. Germline V CDR1 and CDR2: DFQATT, SNEGSKA (reference sequence). The DNA read from the CDR3 is TGCAGTGCTCCGGGGACAGGGGGCTATACAGATACG. Its translation: CSAPGTGGYTDT. The entire CDR3 sequence reads CSAPGTGGYTDTQYF.

Concerning this clone itself: The sequenced fragment ends 3 residues before the CDR3 boundary, so the rest is inferred from the germline J gene. The chain combines TRBV20-1 with TRBJ1-5, with 9 nucleotides matching TRBD1. Germline loops: CDR1 DFQATT, CDR2 SNEGSKA (reference sequence). The trim removed 5 bases at V and 0 bases at J, leaving 5 bases unmatched. The CDR3 length is 15 residues. Incomplete CDR3 DNA: TGCAGTGCTGCCGGGACAGGGACTAGCAATCAGCCC. As protein: CSAAGTGTSNQP. In full, the CDR3 reads CSAAGTGTSNQPQHF.

A remark on this clone: The read halts 3 residues ahead of the CDR3 end, with the missing end drawn from the germline J gene. V and J are TRBV7-2 and TRBJ1-5, with 8 bases fitting TRBD1. CDR1 SGHTA and CDR2 FQGNSA come from the germline V gene. The CDR3 is made up of 18 amino acids. CDR3 residues: CASSLAPPGTGLSDPQHF. CDR3 bases read: TGTGCCAGCAGCTTAGCTCCGCCCGGGACAGGCCTATCAGATCCC.

To note about this clone: The observed sequence ends 3 residues before the CDR3 terminus, with the missing tail filled in from the germline J gene. The chain recombines TRBV2 with TRBJ1-2, with a tentative D call TRBD1 (5 bases). CDR3 length: 14 residues. Trimming cost V 1 base and J 3 bases, with 9 bases left between them. From germline, CDR1 is SNHLY and CDR2 FYNNEI. This CDR3 is CASSEVSGDYGYTF. The DNA read from the CDR3 is TGTGCCAGCAGTGAAGTTTCGGGGGACTATGGC. The full variable domain, with the rest looked up from reference TRBV2 and TRBJ1-2, is EPEVTQTPSHQVTQMGQEVILRCVPISNHLYFYWYRQILGQKVEFLVSFYNNEISEKSEIFDDQFSVERPDGSNFTLKIRSTKLEDSAMYFCASSEVSGDYGYTFGSGTRLTVV.

Remarks on this clone: Coverage ceases 3 residues before the CDR3 finishes, and the germline J gene fills in the end. This chain connects TRBV5-6 to TRBJ2-5; possible D gene TRBD1, 5 bases. V was clipped by 0 bases and J by 2 bases, with 11 bases between them. There are 15 residues in the CDR3. Germline loops: CDR1 SGHDT, CDR2 YYEEEE. The CDR3 loop is CASSLETDHQETQYF. The covered CDR3 bases are TGTGCCAGCAGCTTGGAGACAGATCATCAAGAGACC.